Listed below are T cell receptor beta chains from one sample, sequenced in a study of T cell responses to AZD1222 COVID-19 vaccine. Data came from immunoSEQ multiplex PCR; TCRdb stores just in-frame clones and leaves some out. This table holds around 130,000 clones, 93% found once. Sequencing used peripheral blood, obtained on day 0 of AZD1222 vaccination. These receptors were obtained from an adult in good health. Each CDR3 is given with its conserved first and last residue. The D gene is left open where the match is weak. Not every row has a clone size; where given, it reads once, few, many or a size class.

d_call,v_call,clone_size,j_call,cdr3_aa,cdr3_nt
.,TRBV29-1,.,TRBJ1-5,CSVGSRNQPQHF,TGCAGCGTTGGCAGTCGCAATCAGCCCCAGCATTTT
.,TRBV2,once,TRBJ1-3,CASSEAEVTWNTIYF,TGTGCCAGCAGTGAAGCGGAGGTGACGTGGAACACCATATATTTT
.,TRBV6-5,.,TRBJ2-1,CASRFNEQFF,TGTGCCAGCAGATTCAATGAGCAGTTCTTC
TRBD1,TRBV19,.,TRBJ1-2,CASSIGGRTGQGYGYTF,TGTGCCAGTAGTATAGGAGGCCGGACAGGGCAGGGGTATGGCTACACCTTC
.,TRBV25-1,once,TRBJ1-6,CASSEYGRFSPLHF,TGTGCCAGCAGTGAATACGGCAGGTTTTCACCCCTCCACTTT
.,TRBV2,.,TRBJ1-1,CASSERQPNTEAFF,TGTGCCAGCAGTGAGCGACAGCCGAACACTGAAGCTTTCTTT
.,TRBV5-6,.,TRBJ1-1,CASSDRHAARHSAFF,TGTGCCAGCAGCGATCGTCATGCGGCTCGTCACTCGGCTTTCTTT
.,TRBV11-1,.,TRBJ1-1,CASSLDSNTEAFF,TGTGCCAGCAGCTTGGACAGCAACACTGAAGCTTTCTTT
.,TRBV7-9,.,TRBJ1-1,CASSLDGPYEAFF,TGTGCCAGCAGCTTGGACGGGCCTTATGAAGCTTTCTTT
TRBD1,TRBV30,.,TRBJ2-5,CALDRVETQYF,TGTGCCTTGGACAGGGTGGAGACCCAGTACTTC
.,TRBV3-1/TRBV3-2,once,TRBJ1-4,CASSKGVRTNEKLFF,TGTGCCAGCAGTAAAGGGGTCAGAACTAATGAAAAACTGTTTTTT
.,TRBV7-3,.,TRBJ2-1,CASSLNRVSYNEQFF,TGTGCCAGCAGCCTAAACAGGGTCTCCTACAATGAGCAGTTCTTC
.,TRBV19,few,TRBJ2-1,CASRPLDSSSYNEQFF,TGTGCCAGTAGACCGCTGGACTCCAGCTCCTACAATGAGCAGTTCTTC
TRBD1,TRBV19,.,TRBJ1-5,CASRDRGGNQPQHF,TGTGCCAGTAGAGACAGGGGGGGCAATCAGCCCCAGCATTTT
.,TRBV5-5,.,TRBJ1-2,CASSPKDVIDPYTF,TGTGCCAGCAGCCCTAAAGATGTAATCGACCCCTACACCTTC
.,TRBV7-8,.,TRBJ1-5,CASSLLAGGNQPQHF,TGTGCCAGCAGCTTATTGGCAGGAGGTAATCAGCCCCAGCATTTT
TRBD1,TRBV19,.,TRBJ2-7,CASSIAGQGSYYEQYF,TGTGCCAGTAGTATAGCGGGACAGGGGTCTTACTACGAGCAGTACTTC
.,TRBV28,.,TRBJ1-1,CASSPLPNTEAFF,TGTGCCAGCAGCCCTCTACCGAACACTGAAGCTTTCTTT
.,TRBV7-3,.,TRBJ2-7,CASSLNPGPGYEQYF,TGTGCCAGCAGCTTAAACCCGGGCCCGGGCTACGAGCAGTACTTC
.,TRBV28,.,TRBJ2-7,CASSFSLPYTYEQYF,TGTGCCAGCAGTTTTTCCCTCCCTTATACCTACGAGCAGTACTTC
TRBD2,TRBV30,.,TRBJ2-1,CACRLARSSYNEQFF,TGTGCCTGCCGACTAGCGCGGAGCTCCTACAATGAGCAGTTCTTC
.,TRBV7-2,.,TRBJ1-1,CASSLGSGAFF,TGTGCCAGCAGCTTAGGATCAGGGGCTTTCTTT
TRBD1,TRBV6-1,.,TRBJ1-1,CASSESIYDREEAFF,TGTGCCAGCAGTGAAAGCATCTACGACAGGGAAGAGGCTTTCTTT
TRBD2,TRBV5-1,.,TRBJ2-7,CASSLGYGGLNYEQYF,TGCGCCAGCAGCTTGGGGTATGGGGGACTAAACTACGAGCAGTACTTC
TRBD2,TRBV5-1,.,TRBJ2-1,CASSSGLAGGNNEQFF,TGCGCCAGCAGCTCAGGACTAGCAGGAGGGAACAATGAGCAGTTCTTC
TRBD1,TRBV11-2,.,TRBJ2-7,CASSSWGGTGGHDF,TGTGCCAGCAGCTCTTGGGGGGGCACAGGGGGCCATGACTTC
.,TRBV19,.,TRBJ2-7,CASSRVDRDEQYF,TGTGCCAGTAGTAGGGTCGACCGCGACGAGCAGTACTTC
.,TRBV25-1,.,TRBJ2-4,CASSLGGPNIQYF,TGTGCCAGCAGTCTAGGAGGGCCGAACATTCAGTACTTC
.,TRBV4-1,.,TRBJ1-2,CASSQVAGPTDGYTF,TGCGCCAGCAGCCAAGTCGCAGGGCCAACGGATGGCTACACCTTC
.,TRBV6-5,.,TRBJ2-2,CASKGTGLIPGELFF,TGTGCCAGCAAGGGAACAGGGCTTATCCCCGGGGAGCTGTTTTTT
.,TRBV15,.,TRBJ1-1,CATSAGQNTEAFF,TGTGCCACCAGTGCCGGACAGAACACTGAAGCTTTCTTT
.,TRBV18,few,TRBJ1-1,CASSPNQGVSMNTEAFF,TGTGCCAGCTCCCCCAACCAGGGTGTAAGTATGAACACTGAAGCTTTCTTT
.,TRBV14,.,TRBJ2-1,CASSLPGRNNEQFF,TGTGCCAGCAGCCTGCCGGGACGAAACAATGAGCAGTTCTTC
.,TRBV5-8,.,TRBJ1-3,CASSLPRSRGNTIYF,TGTGCCAGCAGCTTACCCCGGTCTCGGGGAAACACCATATATTTT
.,TRBV12-3/TRBV12-4,.,TRBJ1-2,CASTSEGDYGYTF,TGTGCCAGCACCTCGGAGGGGGACTATGGCTACACCTTC
.,TRBV7-2,.,TRBJ1-2,CASSLQQERGYTF,TGTGCCAGCAGCTTACAACAGGAGAGGGGCTACACCTTC
.,TRBV19,.,TRBJ1-6,CASSIYRVGSPLHF,TGTGCCAGTAGTATATACAGGGTAGGATCACCCCTCCACTTT
TRBD2,TRBV2,.,TRBJ2-7,CASRTTSAIYEQYF,TGTGCCAGCAGGACGACTAGCGCGATTTACGAGCAGTACTTC
TRBD1,TRBV6-5,.,TRBJ1-2,CASSSSGGSYGYTF,TGTGCCAGCAGCTCCTCAGGGGGAAGCTATGGCTACACCTTC
TRBD2,TRBV10-3,.,TRBJ2-2,CAISEGTSGSGTGELFF,TGTGCCATCAGTGAGGGGACTAGCGGGAGTGGCACCGGGGAGCTGTTTTTT